This TCR beta chain was sequenced during a study of blood T cells in healthy people across ages. CDR3 length: 13 amino acids. With V trimmed by 5 bases and J by 4 bases, 4 bases remained unmatched. The germline CDR1 and CDR2 sequences are DFQATT and SNEGSKA (reference sequence). It was with a sample-barcoded 5' primer and a J-beta primer mix that a second PCR of roughly 7 to 12 cycles was run. Every cDNA molecule bore a tag from a template-switch adaptor containing 12 random nucleotides. Each sample yielded at least 2.5 million CDR3-containing paired-end reads. TCRdb re-called the 5' RACE reads through MiXCR, storing one row per CDR3 protein. The sample has 630,000 or so distinct CDR3 sequences, less than 35% seen once.

This sequence originates from a woman older than 75 in good health. The chain has TRBV20-1 and TRBJ2-1; 8 bases map to TRBD2. Sequenced input: blood. The CDR3 sequence: CSARGGIYNEQFF. CDR3 coding DNA: TGCAGTGCTCGGGGGGGGATTTACAATGAGCAGTTCTTC.